This T cell receptor (beta chain) appears in the sequencing data of a study of blood T cells in healthy people across ages. Findings and caveats of the study: Diversity figures derived from one million T cells were judged to underestimate the true value. As naive T cell percentage varied, TCR beta diversity correlated strongly with it. Older individuals had lower TCR beta diversity per million T cells (the decline was roughly linear).

Combining a sample-barcoded 5' primer with a J-beta primer mix, a second PCR ran for roughly 7 to 12 cycles. TCRdb analysed the 5' RACE reads with MiXCR anew, one entry per CDR3 protein. This sample has about 1,800,000 distinct CDR3 sequences; 28% occur once, and the top ten carry approximately 7.7%. V dropped 1 base and J dropped 10 bases, with 13 bases sitting between them. The CDR3 runs to 14 residues. Remarks on this clonotype: Its specificity is not known.

The genes are TRBV12-3 or TRBV12-4 and TRBJ1-4; D perhaps matches TRBD1 (6 bases). The clonotype originates from a woman aged 30 to 39 in good health. The sequenced sample consisted of blood. CDR3 region: CASSLESGGGKLFF. CDR3 DNA sequence: TGTGCCAGCAGTTTAGAATCTGGGGGCGGAAAACTGTTTTTT.